The 18 T cell receptor beta chains below were found in one sample sequenced in a study of a mutant IDH1 vaccine in newly diagnosed glioma. Time point reported: week 35, safety follow-up. Doses consisted of 300 ug of mutant IDH1 20-mer peptide each, paired with topical imiquimod. The method was immunoSEQ multiplex PCR; TCRdb's version includes in-frame clones alone and lacks a portion of them. The sample consists of approximately 61,000 clones, 81% of them appearing once. These receptors have no known antigen. The sequenced sample was PBMCs, obtained from a glioma patient whose treatment included an IDH1 peptide vaccine. Every receptor here comes from a man aged 40-49 years with glioma.

This clone was picked up a small number of times. This chain joins TRBV2 and TRBJ2-1; weak D call: TRBD1 (6 bases). Trimming took off 3 bases at V and 8 bases at J, with 17 bases between the two ends. Germline lookup yields CDR1 SNHLY and CDR2 FYNNEI. The CDR3 is 15 residues long. This CDR3 is CASSETGEVIDEQFF. The CDR3 DNA reads as TGTGCCAGCAGTGAGACAGGAGAGGTAATAGATGAGCAGTTCTTC. Based on the CDR3 plus reference TRBV2 and TRBJ2-1, the full variable domain is EPEVTQTPSHQVTQMGQEVILRCVPISNHLYFYWYRQILGQKVEFLVSFYNNEISEKSEIFDDQFSVERPDGSNFTLKIRSTKLEDSAMYFCASSETGEVIDEQFFGPGTRLTVL.

This rearrangement joins TRBV7-6 to TRBJ1-3; D unresolved. CDR3 length: 16 residues. CDR1 is SGHVS, CDR2 FNYEAQ, per germline. Trimming left V 0 bases short and J 0 bases short, with 9 bases between. CDR3 protein: CASSLASVGSGNTIYF. The CDR3 nucleotides are TGTGCCAGCAGCTTAGCTTCCGTCGGCTCTGGAAACACCATATATTTT.

There are a few counts of this clone. The CDR3 DNA reads TGTGCCAGCAGTTCCCCGGGCGAGAACACTGAAGCTTTCTTT. The encoded protein is CASSSPGENTEAFF. The chain employs TRBV6-6 and TRBJ1-1; D is unclear. The CDR3 totals 14 residues. Looked up from germline, CDR1 is MNHNY and CDR2 is SVGAGI (reference sequence). The V and J ends lost 4 bases and 1 base respectively, with 10 bases between them.

The chain recombines TRBV11-2 with TRBJ1-5; possibly TRBD1 for D (6 bases). The length of the CDR3 is 13 residues. The ends were cut back, 5 bases at V and 4 bases at J, with 9 bases in the middle. CDR1 SGHAT and CDR2 FQNNGV come from the germline V gene. The CDR3 spells CASSQTGNQPQHF. The CDR3 nucleotides are TGTGCCAGCAGCCAAACAGGGAATCAGCCCCAGCATTTT.

This chain connects TRBV15 to TRBJ2-5; no clear D gene. Trimming left V 1 base short and J 1 base short, with 7 bases between. The CDR3 spans 14 residues. Germline CDR1 reads LNHNV; CDR2 reads YYDKDF (reference sequence). The CDR3 sequence is CATSRAGSQETQYF. CDR3 in DNA: TGTGCCACCAGCAGAGCGGGTTCCCAAGAGACCCAGTACTTC.

The count of this clone is one. The gene calls are TRBV11-3 and TRBJ2-2; D may be TRBD1 (5 bases). The CDR3 has 13 amino acids. The germline V and J ends were trimmed by 5 bases and 4 bases, with 8 bases remaining between them. CDR1 is SGHNT, CDR2 YENEEA, per germline. DNA of the CDR3: TGTGCCAGCAGCGGGGCTCGCACCGGGGAGCTGTTTTTT. Protein: CASSGARTGELFF. Complete variable domain (other parts from reference TRBV11-3 and TRBJ2-2): EAGVVQSPRYKIIEKKQPVAFWCNPISGHNTLYWYLQNLGQGPELLIRYENEEAVDDSQLPKDRFSAERLKGVDSTLKIQPAELGDSAVYLCASSGARTGELFFGEGSRLTVL.

The chain couples TRBV27 to TRBJ2-1, with 10 bases identical to TRBD2. The CDR3 consists of 14 residues. The ends lost 5 bases at V and 5 bases at J; junction bases unmatched: 3. Germline CDR1 is MNHEY and CDR2 is SMNVEV (reference sequence). In DNA, the CDR3 is TGTGCCAGCAGTGGACTAGCGGTACACAATGAGCAGTTCTTC. It is translated as CASSGLAVHNEQFF.

This chain joins TRBV7-3 and TRBJ2-1, with D perhaps TRBD2 (6 bases). The CDR3 extends over 16 amino acids. V lost 2 bases, J lost 6 bases, and 17 bases lay in between. Germline assignment: CDR1 SGHTA and CDR2 FQGTGA. This CDR3 is CASSLSNTHGGNEQFF. The CDR3 bases are TGTGCCAGCAGCTTATCGAACACCCACGGGGGCAATGAGCAGTTCTTC.

The chain combines TRBV18 with TRBJ2-7; 9 bases match TRBD2. The CDR3 covers 17 residues. Per germline, CDR1 KGHSH and CDR2 LQKENI. The ends lost 0 bases at V and 1 base at J; junction bases unmatched: 7. CDR3 region: CASSPPKTLAGSYEQYF. CDR3 DNA sequence: TGTGCCAGCTCACCACCGAAAACCCTAGCGGGGTCCTACGAGCAGTACTTC.

The chain recombines TRBV5-4 with TRBJ1-2; D is unresolved. Germline V gives CDR1 SGHNT, CDR2 YYREEE (reference sequence). Between the trimmed V and J ends, which lost 0 bases and 9 bases, there was a span of 9 bases. This CDR3 is built from 12 residues. The CDR3 DNA reads as TGTGCCAGCAGCTTGGGGCTTCGGAGCTACACCTTC. It encodes CASSLGLRSYTF. The whole variable domain, filled in from reference TRBV5-4 and TRBJ1-2, reads ETGVTQSPTHLIKTRGQQVTLRCSSQSGHNTVSWYQQALGQGPQFIFQYYREEENGRGNFPPRFSGLQFPNYSSELNVNALELDDSALYLCASSLGLRSYTFGSGTRLTVV.

The rearrangement links TRBV7-2 to TRBJ2-1; 13 bases map to TRBD2. The CDR3 length is 18 residues. V lost 3 bases and J lost 4; bases outside the gene matches: 9. Germline V lookup: CDR1 SGHTA, CDR2 FQGNSA. CDR3 sequence: CASSFPRTSGSTYNEQFF. The CDR3 DNA follows: TGTGCCAGCAGCTTCCCCAGGACTAGCGGGAGTACTTACAATGAGCAGTTCTTC. The full variable domain, with the rest looked up from reference TRBV7-2 and TRBJ2-1, is GAGVSQSPSNKVTEKGKDVELRCDPISGHTALYWYRQSLGQGLEFLIYFQGNSAPDKSGLPSDRFSAERTGGSVSTLTIQRTQQEDSAVYLCASSFPRTSGSTYNEQFFGPGTRLTVL.

CDR3 amino acids: CASSSSGGNLQETQYF. DNA for the CDR3: TGCGCCAGCAGCTCTAGCGGGGGGAACTTACAAGAGACCCAGTACTTC. This chain uses TRBV5-1 with TRBJ2-5; 11 nucleotides match TRBD2. Germline V gives CDR1 SGHRS, CDR2 YFSETQ. V was clipped by 3 bases and J by 2 bases; unmatched bases: 6. The CDR3 consists of 16 residues.

The chain carries TRBV7-8 and TRBJ1-1; no definite D call. The germline V gene encodes CDR1 SGHVS and CDR2 FQNEAQ. The CDR3 contains 13 residues. V gave up 2 bases and J gave up 6 bases, with 10 bases separating them. DNA for the CDR3: TGTGCCAGCAGCTTAATCGGGAGGGCTGAAGCTTTCTTT. Amino acids: CASSLIGRAEAFF.

V and J are TRBV7-6 and TRBJ1-4; 9 nucleotides agree with TRBD1. J lost 8 bases, V lost 3 bases, and 4 bases had no gene match. This CDR3 spans 14 amino acids. Germline-derived CDR1 and CDR2 are SGHVS and FNYEAQ. The CDR3, as DNA: TGTGCCAGCAGCTTCGGGACAGGGAAGGAAAAACTGTTTTTT. Translating it yields CASSFGTGKEKLFF. The whole variable domain, filled in from reference TRBV7-6 and TRBJ1-4, reads GAGVSQSPRYKVTKRGQDVALRCDPISGHVSLYWYRQALGQGPEFLTYFNYEAQQDKSGLPNDRFSAERPEGSISTLTIQRTEQRDSAMYRCASSFGTGKEKLFFGSGTQLSVL.

A few counts support this clone. The chain joins TRBV27 to TRBJ2-7; 11 nucleotides line up with TRBD1. This CDR3 is 15 amino acids long. Germline V lookup: CDR1 MNHEY, CDR2 SMNVEV (reference sequence). V shed 5 bases and J 3 bases; nucleotides not matched to a gene: 6. The CDR3 nucleotides are TGTGCCAGCAGTGCGGGACAGGGGGGAATCTACGAGCAGTACTTC. Translating gives CASSAGQGGIYEQYF.

The chain uses TRBV5-6 and TRBJ2-7, with D perhaps TRBD1 (6 bases). This CDR3 is 13 amino acids long. V shed 5 bases and J shed 4 bases, with 13 bases lying between them. Germline V gene data show CDR1 as SGHDT and CDR2 as YYEEEE. The CDR3 nucleotides read TGTGCCAGCAGGCAGGGGAATTCTTACGAGCAGTACTTC. Protein sequence: CASRQGNSYEQYF.

J is TRBJ2-3 and V is TRBV29-1; D not resolved. CDR3 length: 10 amino acids. Germline values: CDR1 SQVTM, CDR2 ANQGSEA. V lost 7 bases, J lost 6 bases, and 8 bases lay in between. The CDR3 bases are TGCAGCGCCAGGTGGGATACGCAGTATTTT. The encoded protein is CSARWDTQYF.

CDR3 region: CASSPPVLAGGWLDTGELFF. The CDR3 coding sequence is TGTGCCAGCAGCCCTCCAGTCCTAGCGGGGGGGTGGCTTGACACCGGGGAGCTGTTTTTT. This chain joins TRBV21-1 and TRBJ2-2; TRBD2, the D gene given by the table, was not confirmed from the DNA. TRBV21-1 is shown as a pseudogene. CDR3 length equals 20 residues.